This TCR beta chain was sequenced in a study of OX40 agonist ivuxolimab in advanced cancers. Autoimmune disease history or systemic immunosuppression was exclusionary. V was cut by 3 bases and J by 5 bases, with 16 bases left in between. The CDR3 sequence is 15 residues long. Germline assignment: CDR1 SGHVS and CDR2 FNYEAQ. This clone occurred a few times. The method was immunoSEQ multiplex PCR; TCRdb's version includes in-frame clones alone and lacks a portion of them. The profile shows 70,000 or so clones, 85% to 90% of them singletons. The receptor comes from an adult with an advanced solid tumor such as melanoma, head and neck, liver or kidney cancer. The chain is built from TRBV7-6 and TRBJ2-5, with a weak D call TRBD2 (6 bases). The sequences come from CD4+ or CD8+ T cells sorted from blood, collected in a trial of the OX40 agonist ivuxolimab. The CDR3 region is CASSFGGAESETQYF. Here the CDR3 DNA reads TGTGCCAGCAGCTTCGGAGGGGCAGAGTCGGAGACCCAGTACTTC.